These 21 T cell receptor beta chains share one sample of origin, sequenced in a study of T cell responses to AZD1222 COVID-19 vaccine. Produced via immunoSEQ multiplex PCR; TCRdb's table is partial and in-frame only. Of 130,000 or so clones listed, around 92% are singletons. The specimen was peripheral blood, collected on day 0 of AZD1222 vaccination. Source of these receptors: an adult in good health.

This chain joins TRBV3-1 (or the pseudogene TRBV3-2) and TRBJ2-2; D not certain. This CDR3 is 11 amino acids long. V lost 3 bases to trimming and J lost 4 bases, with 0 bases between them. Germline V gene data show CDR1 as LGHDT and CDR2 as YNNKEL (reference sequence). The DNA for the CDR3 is TGTGCCAGCAGCCACACCGGGGAGCTGTTTTTT. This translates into CASSHTGELFF.

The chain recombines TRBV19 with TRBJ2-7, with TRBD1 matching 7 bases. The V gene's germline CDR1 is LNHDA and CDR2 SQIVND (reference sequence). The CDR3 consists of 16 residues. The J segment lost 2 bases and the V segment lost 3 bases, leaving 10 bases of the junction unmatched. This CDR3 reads CASSMPPGTETYEQYF. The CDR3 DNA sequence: TGTGCCAGTAGTATGCCCCCCGGGACAGAGACCTACGAGCAGTACTTC.

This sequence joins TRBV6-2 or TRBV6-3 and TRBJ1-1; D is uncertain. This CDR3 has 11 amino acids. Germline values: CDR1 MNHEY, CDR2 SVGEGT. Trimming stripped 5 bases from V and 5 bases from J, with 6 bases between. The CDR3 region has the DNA TGTGCCAGCAGTCATGGGACTGAAGCTTTCTTT. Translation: CASSHGTEAFF.

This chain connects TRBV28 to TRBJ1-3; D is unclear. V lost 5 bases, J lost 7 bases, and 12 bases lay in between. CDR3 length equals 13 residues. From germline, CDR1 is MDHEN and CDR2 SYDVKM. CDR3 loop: CASSHGRRNTIYF. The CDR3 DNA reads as TGTGCCAGCAGTCATGGACGGAGGAACACCATATATTTT.

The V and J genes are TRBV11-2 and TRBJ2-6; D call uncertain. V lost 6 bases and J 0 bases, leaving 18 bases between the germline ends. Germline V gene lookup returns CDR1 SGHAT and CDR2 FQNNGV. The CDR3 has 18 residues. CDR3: CASRRLRAVPSGANVLTF. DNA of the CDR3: TGTGCCAGCAGACGACTTAGGGCAGTACCCTCTGGGGCCAACGTCCTGACTTTC.

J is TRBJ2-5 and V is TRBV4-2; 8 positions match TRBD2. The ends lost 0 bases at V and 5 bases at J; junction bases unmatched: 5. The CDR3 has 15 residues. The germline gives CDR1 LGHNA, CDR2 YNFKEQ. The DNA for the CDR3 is TGTGCCAGCAGCCAAGATCCGGCTAGCGGGGAGACCCAGTACTTC. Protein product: CASSQDPASGETQYF.

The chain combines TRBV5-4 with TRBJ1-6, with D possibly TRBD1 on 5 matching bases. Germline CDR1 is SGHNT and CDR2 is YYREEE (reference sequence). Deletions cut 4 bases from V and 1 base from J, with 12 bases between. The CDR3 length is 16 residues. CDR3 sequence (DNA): TGTGCCAGCAGCAACCTGCAGGGATCCTATAATTCACCCCTCCACTTT. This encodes CASSNLQGSYNSPLHF. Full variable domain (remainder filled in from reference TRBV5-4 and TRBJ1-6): ETGVTQSPTHLIKTRGQQVTLRCSSQSGHNTVSWYQQALGQGPQFIFQYYREEENGRGNFPPRFSGLQFPNYSSELNVNALELDDSALYLCASSNLQGSYNSPLHFGNGTRLTVT.

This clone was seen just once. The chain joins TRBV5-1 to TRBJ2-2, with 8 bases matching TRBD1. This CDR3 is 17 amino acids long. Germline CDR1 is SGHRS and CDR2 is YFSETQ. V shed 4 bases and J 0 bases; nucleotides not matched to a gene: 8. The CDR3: CASSPRTGHTNTGELFF. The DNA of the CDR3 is TGCGCCAGCAGCCCTCGGACAGGGCACACGAACACCGGGGAGCTGTTTTTT.

In DNA, the CDR3 is TGTGCCAGCATCCATGGTGGCAGCGAGCAGTACTTC. Its translation: CASIHGGSEQYF. The chain is built from TRBV5-5 and TRBJ2-7; D is uncertain. CDR3 length: 12 amino acids. Germline V CDR1 and CDR2: SGHKS, YYEKEE (reference sequence). The V gene lost 6 bases and the J gene lost 6 bases, with 13 bases spanning the gap.

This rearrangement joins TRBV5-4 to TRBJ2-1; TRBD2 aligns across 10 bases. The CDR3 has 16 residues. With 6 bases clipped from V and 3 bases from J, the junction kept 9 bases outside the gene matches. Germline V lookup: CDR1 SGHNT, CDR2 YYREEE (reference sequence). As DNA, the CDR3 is TGTGCCAGCAATCAAGGGGCTAGCGGGAGCTACAATGAGCAGTTCTTC. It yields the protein CASNQGASGSYNEQFF.

CDR3 DNA: TGCGCCAGCAGCCCGACTAGCGGGAGGGCGGTTGGACAGTTCTTC. Translating it yields CASSPTSGRAVGQFF. V and J are TRBV4-1 and TRBJ2-1; 14 nucleotides align to TRBD2. V lost 4 bases, J lost 13 bases, and 9 bases stayed unmatched. The CDR3 runs to 15 residues. Germline CDR1 MGHRA, CDR2 YSYEKL.

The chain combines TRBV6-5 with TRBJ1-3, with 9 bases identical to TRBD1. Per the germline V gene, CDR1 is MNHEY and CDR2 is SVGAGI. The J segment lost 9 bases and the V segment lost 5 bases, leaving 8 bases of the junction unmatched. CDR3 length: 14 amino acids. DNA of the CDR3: TGTGCCAGCAGTCTCGGACAGGGGAAAGGCACCATATATTTT. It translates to CASSLGQGKGTIYF.

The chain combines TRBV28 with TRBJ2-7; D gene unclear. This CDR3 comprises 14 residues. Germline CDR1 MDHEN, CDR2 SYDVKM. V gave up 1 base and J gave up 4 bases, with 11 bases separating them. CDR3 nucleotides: TGTGCCAGCAGTTTATCCCCAGGCGTTTACGAGCAGTACTTC. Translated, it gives CASSLSPGVYEQYF.

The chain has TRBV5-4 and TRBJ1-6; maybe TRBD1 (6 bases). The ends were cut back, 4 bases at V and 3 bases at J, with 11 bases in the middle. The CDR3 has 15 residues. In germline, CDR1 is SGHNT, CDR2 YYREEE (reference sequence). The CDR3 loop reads CASSATGNYNSPLHF. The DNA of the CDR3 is TGTGCCAGCAGCGCAACAGGGAACTATAATTCACCCCTCCACTTT.

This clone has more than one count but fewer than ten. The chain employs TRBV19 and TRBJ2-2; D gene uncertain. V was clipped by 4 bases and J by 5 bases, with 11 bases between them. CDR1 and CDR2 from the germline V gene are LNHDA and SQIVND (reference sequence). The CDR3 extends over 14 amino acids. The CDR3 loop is CASSTQTSTGELFF. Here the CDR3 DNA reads TGTGCCAGTAGTACCCAGACCAGTACCGGGGAGCTGTTTTTT.

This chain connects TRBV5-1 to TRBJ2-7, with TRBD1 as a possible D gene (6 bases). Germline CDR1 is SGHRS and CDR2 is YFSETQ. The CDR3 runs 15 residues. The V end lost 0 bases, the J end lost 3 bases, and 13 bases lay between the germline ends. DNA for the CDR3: TGCGCCAGCAGCTTGGTCCCAGGGGTGGGCTACGAGCAGTACTTC. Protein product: CASSLVPGVGYEQYF. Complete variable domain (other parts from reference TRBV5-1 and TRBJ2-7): KAGVTQTPRYLIKTRGQQVTLSCSPISGHRSVSWYQQTPGQGLQFLFEYFSETQRNKGNFPGRFSGRQFSNSRSEMNVSTLELGDSALYLCASSLVPGVGYEQYFGPGTRLTVT.

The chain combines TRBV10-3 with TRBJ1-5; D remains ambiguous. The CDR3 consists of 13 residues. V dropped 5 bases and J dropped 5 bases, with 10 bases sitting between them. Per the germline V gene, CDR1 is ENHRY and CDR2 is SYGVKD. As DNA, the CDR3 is TGTGCCATCAGTATAGACAACTATCAGCCCCAGCATTTT. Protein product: CAISIDNYQPQHF.

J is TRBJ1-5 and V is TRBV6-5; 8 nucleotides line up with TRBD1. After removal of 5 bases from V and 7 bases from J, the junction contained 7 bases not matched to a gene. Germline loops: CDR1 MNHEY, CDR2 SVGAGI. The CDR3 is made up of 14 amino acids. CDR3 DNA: TGTGCCAGCAGTCCCGGACAGGGTGGCCAGCCCCAGCATTTT. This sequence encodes CASSPGQGGQPQHF.

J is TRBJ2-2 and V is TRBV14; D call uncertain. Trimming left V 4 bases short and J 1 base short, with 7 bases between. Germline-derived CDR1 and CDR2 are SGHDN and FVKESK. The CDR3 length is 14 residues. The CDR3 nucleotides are TGTGCCAGCAGCCCGACTGGGAACACCGGGGAGCTGTTTTTT. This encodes CASSPTGNTGELFF.

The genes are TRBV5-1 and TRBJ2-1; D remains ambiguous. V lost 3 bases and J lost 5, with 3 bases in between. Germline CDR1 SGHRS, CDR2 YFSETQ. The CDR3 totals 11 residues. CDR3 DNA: TGCGCCAGCAGCTCTAACAATGAGCAGTTCTTC. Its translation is CASSSNNEQFF.

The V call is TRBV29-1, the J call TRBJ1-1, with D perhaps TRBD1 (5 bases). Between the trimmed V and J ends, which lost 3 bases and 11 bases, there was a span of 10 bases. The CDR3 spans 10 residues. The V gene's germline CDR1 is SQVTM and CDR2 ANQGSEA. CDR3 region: CSVDQGPAFF. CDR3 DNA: TGCAGCGTTGACCAGGGACCCGCTTTCTTT.